Many counts were recorded for the clone carrying this TCR beta chain. The antigen remains unidentified. The template used for profiling TCR beta VDJ and CDR3 was genomic DNA. TCRdb redid the calling of the reads with MiXCR, one entry per CDR3 protein. The data hold 200,000 to 250,000 distinct CDR3 sequences, with around half observed a single time. By flow cytometry, patients selected for sequencing had shown an expansion of CD8+CD57+ cells. At blood sampling, none of the patients had yet received therapy. The data are from a study of CD8+CD57+ T cells in acquired aplastic anemia. Study background: Sorted CD4+ and CD8+ cells gave a mean 3.2 ug DNA, range roughly 0.19 to 27.4 ug. General study results and limits: Between patients and controls, twenty-nine CD8+ CDR3 sequences were found in common. Patients did not significantly differ from controls in CD8+ Simpson's diversity.

This CDR3 contains 16 residues. The germline gives CDR1 MRHNA, CDR2 SNTAGT. V shed 0 bases and J 8 bases; nucleotides not matched to a gene: 13. This receptor was taken from a human donor with aplastic anemia. The specimen sequenced was sorted CD4+, CD8+, or CD8+CD57+ T cells (not recorded which) from PBMCs. The genes are TRBV6-4 and TRBJ2-7; TRBD2 matches at 7 bases. The DNA for the CDR3 is TGTGCCAGCAGTGACTCTGGGGCAGGATCCGGGGGGAAGCAGTACTTC. Translation gives CASSDSGAGSGGKQYF.